Given below is one T cell receptor beta chain in context. It lacks a known antigen. A read error may be the cause here, since a much bigger clone is one base away. Libraries of naive CD8 T cells were generated from about 20,000 to 1,000,000 sorted cells, with 10%, 30% or 50% of the purified RNA used. Naive CD8 T cells, defined as CD8+CD4-CCR7+CD45RA+, were FACS-sorted into RLT Plus buffer on a BD FACSAria II. Detection sensitivity was tested by spiking Jurkat RNA equal to around 11 TCR copies' worth into samples containing about 20,000-1,100,000 naive CD8 T cells. CD8 T cells were enriched with RosetteSep CD8+ T Cell Enrichment Cocktail and Ficoll-Paque, followed by ACK red cell lysis. The data originate from a study of molecular identifiers for immune sequencing clone quantification (dated by TCRdb to 2017 to 2018). At the level of the whole study: For a replicate experiment, RNA from roughly 20,000 or 100,000 naive CD8 T cells was divided into five aliquots, and four of the five aliquots were sequenced. This methods study benchmarked molecular-identifier clustering-based TCR repertoire sequencing (MIDCIRS) and TCR RNA copy counting, using CD8 T cells to do so.

The CDR3 measures 14 amino acids from cysteine to phenylalanine. This entry keeps only the CDR3 DNA: 42 bases, framed from base 1. Looking up the germline V gene yields CDR1 LGHNA and CDR2 YNFKEQ. Beyond this particular receptor, the publication reports: The sizes of highly expanded clones could end up underestimated when identical TCR molecules share a barcode. Modeling gave around 3 recovered TCR RNA copies per cell versus 8 to 10 by digital PCR, implying around 30% capture efficiency. Even against a background of 800,000 to 1,000,000 naive CD8 T cells, spiked-in Jurkat TCR RNA amounting to a single cell's worth was reported to be detectable. When barcode sub-clustering was not used, chimeric consensus sequences inflated TCR diversity, with chimeras reaching as high as 47%. In CMV-specific effector cells, clones with more than 20 RNA copies contained over 99% of molecules, whereas in naive cells such clones contained under 1% of molecules. Naive libraries contained spiked-in Jurkat TCR RNA (10 copies' worth), which is not part of the donor repertoire.

Library preparation was by PCR. The sample was run on a NextSeq 500. Bulk TCR libraries were generated as previously described, with the TCR primers listed in Table S5 used. Purification of total RNA was performed with the Qiagen AllPrep DNA/RNA kit. Before analysis, reads from multiple sequencing runs of one library were combined. The study's own analysis went as follows. Reads were retained only if the reads had an exact TCR constant sequence, and the retained reads were trimmed to 150 nt and grouped according to their 12-nt molecular barcodes. Within each barcode group, reads were sub-clustered at a 15% Levenshtein threshold, and quality-weighted consensus sequences were built per RNA molecule. Non-functional sequences were excluded, and lower-count sequences lying one edit away from another sequence were also excluded. Based on fitting two negative binomial distributions, any barcode sub-cluster with under 20% of the maximum read count was discarded. Through fastp at Q25 and MiXCR, TCRdb rebuilt clones from the public reads, retaining in-frame beta chains. Identical CDR3 proteins give one entry, which carries the most common genes and DNA. TCRdb, not the authors, supplied the V and J calls. Present in this sample are tens of thousands of distinct CDR3 sequences, just over 35% of which were seen just once. The ten largest clones represent 3.5% to 4% of the sample.

Specimen: naive CD8+ T cells from blood, with Jurkat cell RNA spiked in. Reading the label with the study, this specimen's cell subset or site is: FACS-sorted CD8+CD4-CCR7+CD45RA+ naive T cells. This TCR came from a human donor in good health. Some libraries in this study had Jurkat cell RNA spiked in. This sequence uses TRBV4-2 and TRBJ2-7; 8 of the junction bases match TRBD1. The nucleotide sequence reads TGTGCCAGCAGCCCCGGGACAGGCAAGTACGAGCGGTACTTC. This encodes CASSPGTGKYERYF.